This T cell receptor beta chain was found in a study of blood T cell repertoires in COVID-19. Study summary: Italy, Spain and the United States were the sources of the convalescent and acute COVID-19 samples. PBMCs, B-cell-depleted T cells, or T cells provided the cDNA or gDNA that made up the material.

TCRdb's copy holds only in-frame clones and misses some; the assay was immunoSEQ multiplex PCR. The table shows roughly 84,000 clones, with around 75% occurring only once. This CDR3 has 15 residues. Germline CDR1 reads SQVTM; CDR2 reads ANQGSEA. V dropped 0 bases and J dropped 6 bases, with 15 bases sitting between them. The chain combines TRBV29-1 with TRBJ2-1; a possible D gene is TRBD1 (5 bases). Sequencing input: peripheral blood. The clonotype originates from a woman aged 50 to 60 with acute or convalescent COVID-19. The CDR3 spells CSVEDQTALINEQFF. In DNA form, the CDR3 reads TGCAGCGTTGAAGATCAGACAGCTCTAATCAATGAGCAGTTCTTC.